This T cell receptor (beta chain) was sequenced during a study of shared clonotypes between healthy human individuals (dated by TCRdb to about 2020). Regarding the study in general: Two women and a few men aged 18 to 49 years were included in the cohort. For each donor, three plates each were used for CD4 naive and CD4 memory, two plates were used for CD8 naive, and one plate was used for CD8 memory. The study deeply sequenced blood TCR repertoires of five healthy adults to estimate repertoire size and the extent of clonotype sharing between individuals. Libraries were prepared and TCR repertoires were sequenced by different laboratories using diverse techniques, in order to increase sequencing depth and limit assay-specific biases. Leukapheresis yielded between about 0.94 and 8.9 billion PBMCs per donor. The full study reports these points: Based on pairwise subsampling, the degree of clonotype sharing among donors was expected to be affected by sequencing depth. Estimated clonotype richness was generally larger for naive than for memory subsets. Because the study included only a small number of donors, the genetic and exposure-history diversity represented was limited. Sharing across several donors was observed for about 5% of naive CD4, 3.5% of naive CD8, 2% to 2.5% of memory CD4, and approximately 0.41% of memory CD8 clonotypes. Compared with non-shared clonotypes, the clonotypes found in all four sorted-subset donors had higher generation probabilities. Even with the large sequencing depth, rarefaction of the sorted-subset datasets indicated that sequencing was incomplete. Only blood was sampled, and tissue TCR repertoires likely differ from those in blood.

CD8 naive samples were CD45RO-negative cells positively selected for CCR7, giving a CD45RA+CCR7+ population that excluded TemRA cells. The donors were healthy, HIV-negative adults who had no recently reported acute infections or vaccinations. All donors were Caucasian adults living in Nashville, Tennessee, USA. After blood collection by leukapheresis, PBMCs were isolated using Ficoll-Histopaque density gradient centrifugation and then cryopreserved in the vapor phase of liquid nitrogen. Purity and quantity of every magnetically sorted T cell population were checked by analytical flow cytometry. From each sorted fraction, genomic DNA was isolated and quantified by UV absorbance on a Nanodrop 2000c. The CDR3 spans 13 residues, from the cysteine through the phenylalanine. Just the 39-base CDR3 DNA is kept, in frame starting at base 1. The CDR1 and CDR2 encoded by the germline V gene are SGHRS and YFSETQ. V lost 4 bases and J lost 3 bases; the stretch between them is 11 bases long.

About this clone itself: It has no known antigen specificity. The input lacks base qualities; no much larger clone sits a single base away.

Using the deep immunoSEQ assay, TCR CDR3 regions were amplified from genomic DNA by multiplex PCR. For each cell subset, the extracted genomic DNA was distributed evenly across all wells of several immunoSEQ 96-well plates, and each plate served as one replicate. Each replicate PCR for sorted subsets received about 180 ng genomic DNA, equal to about 30,000 T cell genomes. The purified libraries were quantified using a Qubit 3.0 fluorometer, sized with a Bioanalyzer 2100, and then quantified again using the KAPA Library Quantification kit. A separate single-read 150-cycle Illumina NextSeq 550 flow cell was used to sequence each immunoSEQ 96-well plate. The authors' pipeline ran thus. Because the immunoSEQ output included only junctional sequences and no quality scores, the filtering could not be the same as the filtering used for full-length reads. Sequences were annotated with PyIR, a Python wrapper for IgBLAST v1.9, and V/J genes and CDR3 were assigned using IMGT germline references. Reads with weak V/J assignments (E-value above 1e-6), missing CDR3, stop codons, out-of-frame junctions, or ambiguous translated residues were removed. V3J clonotypes were defined as sequences sharing the same inferred V gene, J gene, and CDR3 amino acid sequence. To compute the percentage overlap between repertoires, the number of shared unique clonotypes was divided by the size of the smaller repertoire. RTK rarefaction, the Chao1 estimator, and Recon v2.1 estimates of unobserved clonotypes were used to assess repertoire richness. Generation probabilities were computed with OLGA for all TCRbeta clonotypes obtained by the gDNA method from a handful of donors. As stored in TCRdb, this immuneACCESS dataset retains in-frame rearrangements with V and J assigned. A fraction of the clones does not appear; measured against another copy, unresolved V genes explain less than half of the discrepancy, and the remainder lacks a known reason. V and J calls and clone size follow that table, whereas D and trimming were derived from the DNA. In this sample the table shows nearly 2 million clones, approximately 94% of which occur a single time. The ten largest clones capture more than 0.9% of the sample.

The chain is made from TRBV5-1 and TRBJ2-7; 5 matching bases give a weak D call of TRBD2. The specimen was naive CD8+ T cells sorted from blood. The sample's cell subset or site, from its label and the paper: CD45RA+CCR7+. This receptor was obtained from a man younger than 35 in good health. In nucleotides, the sequence is TGCGCCAGCAGCGCGGACTTCTACTACGAGCAGTACTTC. Its product reads: CASSADFYYEQYF.